The entry below describes one TCR beta chain. Its target is unknown. Primers used in a second PCR of roughly 6 to 12 cycles were a sample-barcoded 5' primer and a J-beta primer mix. In TCRdb, the 5' RACE reads were re-called with MiXCR into one record per CDR3 protein. The repertoire includes some 1.4 million distinct CDR3 sequences, around 42% of them detected once, and approximately 7.9% sits in the top ten. CDR1 and CDR2 (germline): LGHDT, YNNKEL (reference sequence). The CDR3 contains 22 residues. V was trimmed by 4 bases and J by 11 bases, leaving 44 bases between them. The sample comes from a study of blood T cells in healthy people across ages. Study-wide results and caveats: Versus aged donors, long-lived donors had higher diversity and more naive CD4+ cells.

Sequencing was carried out using blood. The V and J genes are TRBV3-1 and TRBJ2-5; D possibly corresponds to TRBD2 (6 bases). The receptor's source is a woman under 30 in good health. The CDR3 loop reads CASSPDALIAAGLRQVTPEQYF. The CDR3 region has the DNA TGTGCCAGCAGCCCGGATGCCCTAATAGCGGCAGGGTTGAGGCAGGTAACCCCTGAGCAGTACTTC.